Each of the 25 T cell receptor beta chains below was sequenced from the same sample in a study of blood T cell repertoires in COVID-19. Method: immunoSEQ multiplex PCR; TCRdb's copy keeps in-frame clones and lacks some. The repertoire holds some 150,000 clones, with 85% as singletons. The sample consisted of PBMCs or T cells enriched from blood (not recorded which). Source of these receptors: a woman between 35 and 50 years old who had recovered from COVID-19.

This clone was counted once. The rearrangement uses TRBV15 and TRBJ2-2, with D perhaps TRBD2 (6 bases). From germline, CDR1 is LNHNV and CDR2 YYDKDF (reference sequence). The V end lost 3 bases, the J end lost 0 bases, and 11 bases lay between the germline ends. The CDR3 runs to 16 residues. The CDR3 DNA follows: TGTGCCACCAGCAGGGGGGGAACTTCGAACACCGGGGAGCTGTTTTTT. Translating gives CATSRGGTSNTGELFF.

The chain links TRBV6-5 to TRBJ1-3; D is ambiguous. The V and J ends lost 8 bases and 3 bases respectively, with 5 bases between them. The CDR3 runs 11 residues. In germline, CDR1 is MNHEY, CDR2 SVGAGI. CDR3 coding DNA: TGTGCCAGCCGAGATGGAAACACCATATATTTT. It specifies CASRDGNTIYF.

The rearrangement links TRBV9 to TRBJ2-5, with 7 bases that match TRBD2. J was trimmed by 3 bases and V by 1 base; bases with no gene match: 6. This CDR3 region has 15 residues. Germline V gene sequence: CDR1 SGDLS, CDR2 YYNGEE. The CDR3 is CASSVSLGGEETQYF. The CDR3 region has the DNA TGTGCCAGCAGCGTATCACTTGGGGGGGAAGAGACCCAGTACTTC.

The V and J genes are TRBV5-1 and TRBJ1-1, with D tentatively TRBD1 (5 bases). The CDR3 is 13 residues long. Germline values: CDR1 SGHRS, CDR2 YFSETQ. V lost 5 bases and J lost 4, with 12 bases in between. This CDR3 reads CASRGLGLTEAFF. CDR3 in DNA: TGCGCCAGCAGGGGCTTGGGGCTCACTGAAGCTTTCTTT.

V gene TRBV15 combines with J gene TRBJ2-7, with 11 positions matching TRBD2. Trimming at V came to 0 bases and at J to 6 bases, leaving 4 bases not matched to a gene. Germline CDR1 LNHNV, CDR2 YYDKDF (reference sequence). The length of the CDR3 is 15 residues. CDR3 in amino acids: CATSRDQLAGVEQYF. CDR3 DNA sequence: TGTGCCACCAGCAGAGATCAACTAGCGGGGGTCGAGCAGTACTTC. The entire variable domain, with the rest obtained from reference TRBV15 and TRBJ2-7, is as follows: DAMVIQNPRYQVTQFGKPVTLSCSQTLNHNVMYWYQQKSSQAPKLLFHYYDKDFNNEADTPDNFQSRRPNTSFCFLDIRSPGLGDTAMYLCATSRDQLAGVEQYFGPGTRLTVT.

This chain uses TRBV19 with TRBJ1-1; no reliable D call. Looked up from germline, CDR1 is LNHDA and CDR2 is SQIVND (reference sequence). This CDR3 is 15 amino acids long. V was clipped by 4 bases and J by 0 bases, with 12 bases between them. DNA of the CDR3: TGTGCCAGTAGTAAGGCGGTACGGATGAACACTGAAGCTTTCTTT. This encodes CASSKAVRMNTEAFF.

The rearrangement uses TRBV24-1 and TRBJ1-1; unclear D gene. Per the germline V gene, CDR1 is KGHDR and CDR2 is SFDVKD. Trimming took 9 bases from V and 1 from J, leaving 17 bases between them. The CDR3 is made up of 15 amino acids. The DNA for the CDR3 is TGTGCCACCCTAATACCCTACCGCCAGAACACTGAAGCTTTCTTT. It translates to CATLIPYRQNTEAFF.

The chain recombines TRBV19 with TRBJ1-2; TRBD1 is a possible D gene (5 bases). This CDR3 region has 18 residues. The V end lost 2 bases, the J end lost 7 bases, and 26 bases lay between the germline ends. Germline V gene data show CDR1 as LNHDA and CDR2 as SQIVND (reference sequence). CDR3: CASSIKLEDGGDEAGYTF. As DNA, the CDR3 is TGTGCCAGTAGTATAAAATTAGAGGACGGCGGGGACGAGGCTGGCTACACCTTC.

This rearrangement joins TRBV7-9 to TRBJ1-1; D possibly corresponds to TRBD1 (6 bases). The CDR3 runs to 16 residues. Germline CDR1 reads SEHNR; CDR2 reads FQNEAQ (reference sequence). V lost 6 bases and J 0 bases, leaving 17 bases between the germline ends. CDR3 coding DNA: TGTGCCAGCAGATTCCGGACAGCAGACATGAACACTGAAGCTTTCTTT. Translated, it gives CASRFRTADMNTEAFF.

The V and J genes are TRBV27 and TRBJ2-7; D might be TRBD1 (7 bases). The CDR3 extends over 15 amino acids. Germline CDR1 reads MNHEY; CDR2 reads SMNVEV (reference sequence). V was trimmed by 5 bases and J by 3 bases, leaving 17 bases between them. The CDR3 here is CASSPLAGGFYEQYF. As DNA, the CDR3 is TGTGCCAGCAGTCCGCTGGCAGGGGGGTTCTACGAGCAGTACTTC.

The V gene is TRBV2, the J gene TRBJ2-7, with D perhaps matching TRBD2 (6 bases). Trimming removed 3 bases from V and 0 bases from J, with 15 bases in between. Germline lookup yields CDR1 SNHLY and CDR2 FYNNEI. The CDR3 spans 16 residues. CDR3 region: CASSELRAGFSYEQYF. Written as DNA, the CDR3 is TGTGCCAGCAGTGAGCTGAGGGCGGGGTTCTCCTACGAGCAGTACTTC. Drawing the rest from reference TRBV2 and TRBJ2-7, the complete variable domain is EPEVTQTPSHQVTQMGQEVILRCVPISNHLYFYWYRQILGQKVEFLVSFYNNEISEKSEIFDDQFSVERPDGSNFTLKIRSTKLEDSAMYFCASSELRAGFSYEQYFGPGTRLTVT.

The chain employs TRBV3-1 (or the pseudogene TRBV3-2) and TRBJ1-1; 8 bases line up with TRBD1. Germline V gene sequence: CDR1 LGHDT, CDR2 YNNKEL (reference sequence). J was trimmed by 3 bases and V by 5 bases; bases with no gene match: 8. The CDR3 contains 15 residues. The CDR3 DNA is TGTGCCAGCAGCTCCTCAGGGGGCGGGTACACTGAAGCTTTCTTT. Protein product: CASSSSGGGYTEAFF.

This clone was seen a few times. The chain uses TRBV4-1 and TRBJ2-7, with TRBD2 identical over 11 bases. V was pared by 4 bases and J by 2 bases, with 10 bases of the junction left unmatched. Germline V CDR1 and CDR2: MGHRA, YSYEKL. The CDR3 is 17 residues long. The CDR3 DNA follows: TGCGCCAGCAGCCTCGTCCATAGCGGGAGGGCCACCTACGAGCAGTACTTC. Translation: CASSLVHSGRATYEQYF.

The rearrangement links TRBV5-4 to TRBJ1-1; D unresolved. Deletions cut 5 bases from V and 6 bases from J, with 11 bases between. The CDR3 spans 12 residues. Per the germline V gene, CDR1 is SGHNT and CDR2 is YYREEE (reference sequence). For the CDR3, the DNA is TGTGCCAGCAGGTACGACTTCTCTGAAGCTTTCTTT. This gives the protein CASRYDFSEAFF.

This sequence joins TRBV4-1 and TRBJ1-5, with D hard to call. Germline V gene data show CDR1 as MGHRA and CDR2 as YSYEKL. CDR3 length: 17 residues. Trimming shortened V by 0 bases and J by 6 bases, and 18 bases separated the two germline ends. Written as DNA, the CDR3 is TGCGCCAGCAGCCAAGATTGGCGGGGTTATGTCCCTCAGCCCCAGCATTTT. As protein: CASSQDWRGYVPQPQHF.

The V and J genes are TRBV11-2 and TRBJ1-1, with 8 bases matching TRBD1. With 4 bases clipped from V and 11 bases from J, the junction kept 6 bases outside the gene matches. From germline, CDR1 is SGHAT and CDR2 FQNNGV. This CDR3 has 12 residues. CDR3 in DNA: TGTGCCAGCAGCTACTTCAGGGGGCAGGCTTTCTTT. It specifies CASSYFRGQAFF.

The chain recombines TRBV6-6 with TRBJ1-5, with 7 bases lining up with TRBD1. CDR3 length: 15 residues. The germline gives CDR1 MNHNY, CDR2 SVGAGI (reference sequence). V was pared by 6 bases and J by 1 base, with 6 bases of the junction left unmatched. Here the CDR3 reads CASRGTAWSNQPQHF. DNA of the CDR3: TGTGCCAGCAGAGGGACAGCCTGGAGCAATCAGCCCCAGCATTTT.

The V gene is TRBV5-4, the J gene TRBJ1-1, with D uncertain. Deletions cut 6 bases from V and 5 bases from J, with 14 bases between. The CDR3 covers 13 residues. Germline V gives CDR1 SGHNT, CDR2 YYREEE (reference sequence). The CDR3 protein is CASIGGGLTEAFF. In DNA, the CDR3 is TGTGCCAGCATAGGAGGAGGGTTGACTGAAGCTTTCTTT.

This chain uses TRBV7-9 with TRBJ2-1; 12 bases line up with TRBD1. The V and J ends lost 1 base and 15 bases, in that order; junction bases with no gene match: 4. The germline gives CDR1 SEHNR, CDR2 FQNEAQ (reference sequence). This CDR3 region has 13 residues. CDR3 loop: CASSLVRDRGPFF. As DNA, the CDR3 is TGTGCCAGCAGCTTAGTTCGGGACAGGGGGCCGTTCTTC.

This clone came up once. The CDR3 protein is CASSPLAGTYNEQFF. The CDR3 nucleotides read TGTGCCAGCAGCCCCTTAGCGGGAACCTACAATGAGCAGTTCTTC. This rearrangement joins TRBV11-2 to TRBJ2-1, with 8 positions matching TRBD2. The CDR3 loop spans 15 amino acids. V lost 5 bases to trimming and J lost 2 bases; unmatched junction nucleotides: 5. CDR1 and CDR2 from the germline V gene are SGHAT and FQNNGV.

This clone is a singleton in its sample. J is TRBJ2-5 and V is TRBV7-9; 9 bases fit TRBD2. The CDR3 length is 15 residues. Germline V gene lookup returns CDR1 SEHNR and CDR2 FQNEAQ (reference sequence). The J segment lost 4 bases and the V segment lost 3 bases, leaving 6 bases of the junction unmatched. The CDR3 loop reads CASSFQGLALETQYF. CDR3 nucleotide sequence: TGTGCCAGCAGCTTCCAGGGACTAGCCCTAGAGACCCAGTACTTC.

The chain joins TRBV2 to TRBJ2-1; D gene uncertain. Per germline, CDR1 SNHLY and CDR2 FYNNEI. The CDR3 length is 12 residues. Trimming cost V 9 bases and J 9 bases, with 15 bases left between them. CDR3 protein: CASGTPGGEQFF. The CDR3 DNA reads TGTGCCAGTGGAACACCCGGCGGTGAGCAGTTCTTC.

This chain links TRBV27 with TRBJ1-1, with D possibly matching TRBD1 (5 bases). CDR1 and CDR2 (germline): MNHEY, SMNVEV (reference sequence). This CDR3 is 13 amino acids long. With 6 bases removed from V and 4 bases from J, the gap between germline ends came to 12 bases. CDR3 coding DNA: TGTGCCAGCAGCTCCAGGGTAGGCACTGAAGCTTTCTTT. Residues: CASSSRVGTEAFF.

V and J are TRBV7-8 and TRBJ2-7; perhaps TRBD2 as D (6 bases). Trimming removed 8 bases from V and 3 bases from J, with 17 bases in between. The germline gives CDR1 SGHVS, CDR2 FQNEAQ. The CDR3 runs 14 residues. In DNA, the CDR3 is TGTGCCAGCTGCGGGACCCAGACTAGCTACGAGCAGTACTTC. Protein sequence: CASCGTQTSYEQYF.

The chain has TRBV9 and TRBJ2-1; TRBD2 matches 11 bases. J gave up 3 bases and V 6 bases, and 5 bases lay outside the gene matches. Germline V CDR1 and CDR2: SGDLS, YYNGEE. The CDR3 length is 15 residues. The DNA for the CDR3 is TGTGCCAGCACTGGGACTAGCGGCAACTACAATGAGCAGTTCTTC. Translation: CASTGTSGNYNEQFF.